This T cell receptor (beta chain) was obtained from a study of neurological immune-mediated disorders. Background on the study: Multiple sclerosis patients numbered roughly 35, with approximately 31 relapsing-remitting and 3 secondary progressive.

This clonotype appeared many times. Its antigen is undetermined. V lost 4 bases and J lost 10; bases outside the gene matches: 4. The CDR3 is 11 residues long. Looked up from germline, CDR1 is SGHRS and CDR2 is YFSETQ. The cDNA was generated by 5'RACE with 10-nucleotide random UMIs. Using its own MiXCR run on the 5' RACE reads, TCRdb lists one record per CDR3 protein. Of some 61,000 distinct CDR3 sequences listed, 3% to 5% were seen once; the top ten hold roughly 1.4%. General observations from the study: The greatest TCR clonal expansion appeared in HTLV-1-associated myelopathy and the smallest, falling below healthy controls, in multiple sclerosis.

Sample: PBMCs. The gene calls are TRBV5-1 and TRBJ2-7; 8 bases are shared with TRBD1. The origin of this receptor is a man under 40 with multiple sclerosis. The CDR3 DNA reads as TGCGCCAGCAGCGGGGACAGGAGACAGTACTTC. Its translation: CASSGDRRQYF.